This T cell receptor (beta chain) was profiled in a study of blood T cell repertoires in COVID-19. Study as a whole: Donors in the United States, Italy and Spain gave samples during acute or convalescent COVID-19. From T cells, B-cell-depleted T cells, or PBMCs came the material, which was cDNA or gDNA.

Of note for this clone: Distinct nucleotide sequences in the sample also encode this CDR3.

Germline lookup yields CDR1 SGHTA and CDR2 FQGNSA. Trimming removed 2 bases from V and 3 bases from J; junction bases left unmatched: 3. This CDR3 is built from 15 residues. As originally analysed: Amplifying reference gene primers gave estimates of nucleated cell counts. Produced via immunoSEQ multiplex PCR; TCRdb's table is partial and in-frame only. That table gives V, J and clone size, and the DNA gave D and trimming. The sample includes around 500,000 clones, 80% to 90% of them seen just once. This sequence joins TRBV7-2 and TRBJ2-1; 8 bases map to TRBD2. Sequencing was carried out using peripheral blood. This receptor was obtained from a human donor in a cohort sampled during active COVID-19. The CDR3 is CASSLNSGSYNEQFF. The CDR3 DNA sequence: TGTGCCAGCAGCTTAAACAGCGGGAGCTACAATGAGCAGTTCTTC.